One sample yielded the 24 T cell receptor beta chains listed below, sequenced in a study of regulatory T cells in long-lasting Graves disease. The authors built TCR beta libraries using iRepertoire HTBI primers and Arm-PCR of CDR3 regions. A single record per CDR3 protein comes from TCRdb applying MiXCR to the multiplex PCR reads. The sample has 310,000 or so distinct CDR3 sequences; 22% are singletons. The time point here: persistent/refractory GD, antithyroid drugs over 5 years with positive TRAb. PBMCs provided the RNA from which the TCR library was made. The material sequenced was peripheral blood mononuclear cells (PBMCs), taken when the disease was refractory, from a patient treated with antithyroid drugs. These receptors all come from a female donor with Graves disease.

This clonotype was detected only a few times. The chain couples TRBV5-1 to TRBJ2-7; TRBD1 matches 7 bases. Looked up from germline, CDR1 is SGHRS and CDR2 is YFSETQ. The CDR3 totals 14 residues. The trim removed 0 bases at V and 3 bases at J, leaving 3 bases unmatched. The CDR3 reads CASSLGQGVYEQYF. The CDR3 DNA sequence: TGCGCCAGCAGCTTGGGACAGGGAGTCTACGAGCAGTACTTC. Using reference TRBV5-1 and TRBJ2-7 for the parts outside the CDR3, the full variable domain is KAGVTQTPRYLIKTRGQQVTLSCSPISGHRSVSWYQQTPGQGLQFLFEYFSETQRNKGNFPGRFSGRQFSNSRSEMNVSTLELGDSALYLCASSLGQGVYEQYFGPGTRLTVT.

This clonotype has just a few counts. The V and J genes are TRBV24-1 and TRBJ2-2, with D hard to call. Germline V gives CDR1 KGHDR, CDR2 SFDVKD. Trimming removed 0 bases from V and 4 bases from J, with 8 bases in between. CDR3 length equals 15 residues. The CDR3 loop reads CATSDLPVPTGELFF. The CDR3 DNA follows: TGTGCCACCAGTGATTTGCCAGTCCCCACCGGGGAGCTGTTTTTT.

This clonotype was seen a handful of times. The V and J genes are TRBV7-8 and TRBJ1-2; D is possibly TRBD1 (5 bases). The germline V gene encodes CDR1 SGHVS and CDR2 FQNEAQ. The length of the CDR3 is 15 residues. V lost 6 bases to trimming and J lost 2 bases, with 16 bases between them. CDR3 nucleotide sequence: TGTGCCAGCAGACCAAGCAGGGAACCCAACTATGGCTACACCTTC. This encodes CASRPSREPNYGYTF.

This clonotype was counted only a few times. This sequence joins TRBV6-1 and TRBJ2-2, with 7 bases lining up with TRBD1. J gave up 7 bases and V 8 bases, and 10 bases lay outside the gene matches. CDR1 is MNHNS, CDR2 SASEGT, per germline. CDR3 length: 14 residues. CDR3 region: CASYQGVNGGELFF. In nucleotides, the CDR3 is TGTGCCAGCTACCAGGGGGTGAATGGCGGGGAGCTGTTTTTT.

A few counts support this clonotype. V gene TRBV28 combines with J gene TRBJ2-3, with 10 bases that match TRBD2. V shed 5 bases and J 1 base; nucleotides not matched to a gene: 9. Germline-derived CDR1 and CDR2 are MDHEN and SYDVKM. This CDR3 has 17 residues. As DNA, the CDR3 is TGTGCCAGCAGTCCCCTAGCGGGAGCCCTTCGCACAGATACGCAGTATTTT. It yields the protein CASSPLAGALRTDTQYF.

The rearrangement links TRBV19 to TRBJ2-2; D is ambiguous. Deletions cut 1 base from V and 5 bases from J, with 5 bases between. CDR3 length: 13 amino acids. Germline assignment: CDR1 LNHDA and CDR2 SQIVND (reference sequence). The CDR3 DNA sequence: TGTGCCAGTAGTATAGGACGAACCGGGGAGCTGTTTTTT. It encodes CASSIGRTGELFF.

This clonotype was recorded at least ten times. This chain links TRBV18 with TRBJ2-7; D gene uncertain. Germline values: CDR1 KGHSH, CDR2 LQKENI. V lost 2 bases, J lost 1 base, and 6 bases lay in between. CDR3 length: 13 residues. CDR3 in amino acids: CASSPDSSYEQYF. In DNA, the CDR3 is TGTGCCAGCTCACCAGATTCGTCCTACGAGCAGTACTTC.

The rearrangement joins TRBV6-2 or TRBV6-3 to TRBJ2-6; 7 bases map to TRBD1. The V segment lost 6 bases and the J segment 0 bases; nucleotides outside the gene matches: 14. The CDR3 length is 19 residues. Germline lookup yields CDR1 MNHEY and CDR2 SVGEGT. CDR3 bases: TGTGCCAGCAGCGACGTCGGGACAGCAATTACCTCTGGGGCCAACGTCCTGACTTTC. Protein sequence: CASSDVGTAITSGANVLTF.

This clonotype was seen many times. The chain combines TRBV20-1 with TRBJ2-5, with 8 bases matching TRBD2. The CDR3 runs 12 residues. CDR1 DFQATT and CDR2 SNEGSKA come from the germline V gene (reference sequence). The junction had 5 bases not matched to a gene; V was cut back by 6 bases and J by 5 bases. CDR3 nucleotides: TGCAGTGCCCCCCGCGGGGGGGAGACCCAGTACTTC. This codes for CSAPRGGETQYF.

V and J are TRBV28 and TRBJ2-7, with D possibly matching TRBD2 (6 bases). The V gene lost 0 bases and the J gene lost 2 bases, with 14 bases spanning the gap. Germline CDR1 is MDHEN and CDR2 is SYDVKM. The CDR3 contains 16 residues. CDR3 in DNA: TGTGCCAGCAGTTTATGGGAGGGAGGACAAACCTACGAGCAGTACTTC. Its protein is CASSLWEGGQTYEQYF.

This clonotype was observed a handful of times. The rearrangement uses TRBV11-2 and TRBJ2-5; 8 nucleotides match TRBD2. Germline V gene sequence: CDR1 SGHAT, CDR2 FQNNGV. The V segment lost 2 bases and the J segment 1 base; nucleotides outside the gene matches: 9. The CDR3 is 17 amino acids. The CDR3 spells CASSLNSVREGQETQYF. The CDR3 DNA sequence: TGTGCCAGCAGCTTAAATTCGGTCCGGGAGGGCCAAGAGACCCAGTACTTC.

On this clonotype itself: The CDR3 end shows no conserved phenylalanine or tryptophan, and so a read error is likely. The gene calls are TRBV11-2 and TRBJ2-1, with 8 bases identical to TRBD2. CDR1 is SGHAT, CDR2 FQNNGV, per germline. This CDR3 contains 15 residues. Trimming took 0 bases from V and 10 from J; bases not matched to a gene: 8. CDR3 DNA sequence: TGTGCCAGCAGCTTAGATAGCGGGGCTCGTCTGGAGCAGTTCTCC. It specifies CASSLDSGARLEQFS.

This clonotype was seen a handful of times. CDR3: CASVRKSSYNSPLHF. CDR3 coding DNA: TGTGCCAGTGTACGGAAAAGCTCCTATAATTCACCCCTCCACTTT. This chain uses TRBV27 with TRBJ1-6; no firm D call. Germline loops: CDR1 MNHEY, CDR2 SMNVEV (reference sequence). The CDR3 is made up of 15 amino acids. V was trimmed by 9 bases and J by 0 bases, leaving 12 bases between them.

V and J are TRBV5-1 and TRBJ1-1; D not certain. Per germline, CDR1 SGHRS and CDR2 YFSETQ. The CDR3 totals 16 residues. V lost 2 bases and J lost 4, with 18 bases in between. CDR3 nucleotide sequence: TGCGCCAGCAGCTTTGATTCAGGTGACGCGGGCACTGAAGCTTTCTTT. Translated, it gives CASSFDSGDAGTEAFF.

This rearrangement joins TRBV30 to TRBJ2-7; 9 nucleotides line up with TRBD1. The V gene's germline CDR1 is GTSNPN and CDR2 SVGIG (reference sequence). The V and J ends lost 3 bases and 6 bases, in that order; junction bases with no gene match: 9. This CDR3 spans 14 amino acids. The CDR3 here is CAWSHGQGIGEQYF. The CDR3 DNA is TGTGCCTGGAGCCACGGACAGGGGATAGGCGAGCAGTACTTC.

This clonotype has at least ten counts. The rearrangement links TRBV28 to TRBJ2-5; D is uncertain. V gave up 3 bases and J gave up 5 bases, with 16 bases separating them. The CDR3 covers 15 residues. Germline CDR1 MDHEN, CDR2 SYDVKM. CDR3 amino acids: CASSLKLWGRETQYF. CDR3 nucleotide sequence: TGTGCCAGCAGTTTGAAATTGTGGGGAAGGGAGACCCAGTACTTC.

This chain connects TRBV5-1 to TRBJ2-7, with TRBD2 matching 12 bases. The CDR3 runs 17 residues. V lost 4 bases to trimming and J lost 4 bases; unmatched junction nucleotides: 12. Germline V lookup: CDR1 SGHRS, CDR2 YFSETQ. CDR3 coding DNA: TGCGCCAGCAGCGGACGGACTAGCGGGACTGTTAGGTACGAGCAGTACTTC. This gives the protein CASSGRTSGTVRYEQYF.

The sample holds a few counts of this clonotype. This chain uses TRBV7-2 with TRBJ1-1; the D is unclear. Germline V lookup: CDR1 SGHTA, CDR2 FQGNSA. This CDR3 contains 13 residues. Trimming removed 5 bases from V and 1 base from J, with 8 bases in between. CDR3 sequence (DNA): TGTGCCAGCAGCGCCCAGGAGAACACTGAAGCTTTCTTT. Translating it yields CASSAQENTEAFF.

There are many counts of this clonotype. The chain links TRBV11-2 to TRBJ1-4, with D perhaps TRBD1 (5 bases). Trimming removed 1 base from V and 10 bases from J, with 13 bases in between. This CDR3 region has 14 residues. Germline V gene data show CDR1 as SGHAT and CDR2 as FQNNGV. The chain's CDR3 is CASSLGGREAKLFF. In nucleotides, the CDR3 is TGTGCCAGCAGCTTAGGGGGCAGGGAGGCAAAACTGTTTTTT.

The sample holds a few counts of this clonotype. The chain couples TRBV12-3 or TRBV12-4 to TRBJ2-5; D gene unclear. The V end was cut by 3 bases, the J end by 2 bases, with 7 bases between. The CDR3 is 13 residues long. DNA of the CDR3: TGTGCCAGCAGTTTCCAGGAGCAAGAGACCCAGTACTTC. Translation gives CASSFQEQETQYF.

Ten or more counts support this clonotype. The chain recombines TRBV30 with TRBJ1-2, with TRBD1 as a possible D gene (6 bases). This CDR3 contains 12 residues. V was cut by 0 bases and J by 10 bases, with 12 bases left in between. Germline assignment: CDR1 GTSNPN and CDR2 SVGIG (reference sequence). The CDR3 loop reads CAWSVADSIYTF. CDR3 sequence (DNA): TGTGCCTGGAGTGTCGCGGACAGCATCTACACCTTC.

Concerning this clonotype itself: A much larger clone sits a single nucleotide away, making a read error possible. The chain combines TRBV28 with TRBJ2-7; the D gene is possibly TRBD2 (6 bases). CDR3 length equals 14 residues. Germline V lookup: CDR1 MDHEN, CDR2 SYDVKM. The CDR3 DNA follows: TGTGCCAGCACCCTTGGGACTCAATCCTACGGGCAGTACTTC. This encodes CASTLGTQSYGQYF.

In the case of this clonotype: The junction and the germline gene differ at one end; a read error may be behind it. The chain carries TRBV7-6 and TRBJ1-1; maybe TRBD1 (5 bases). This CDR3 is 18 amino acids long. In germline, CDR1 is SGHVS, CDR2 FNYEAQ. The CDR3: CAGSAIRGWGYVDTEAFF. The CDR3 nucleotides read TGTGCCGGCAGCGCCATAAGGGGCTGGGGGTATGTCGACACTGAAGCTTTCTTT.

In DNA form, the CDR3 reads TGTGCCAGCAGGACCGGACTAGTCACCGGGGAGCTGTTTTTT. Its translation is CASRTGLVTGELFF. The chain recombines TRBV6-1 with TRBJ2-2; 7 nucleotides align to TRBD2. CDR1 MNHNS and CDR2 SASEGT come from the germline V gene. The CDR3 totals 14 residues. V was pared by 6 bases and J by 4 bases, with 5 bases of the junction left unmatched.